The present T cell receptor (beta chain) was sequenced within a study of tissue T cells after allogeneic stem cell transplantation. Study-wide findings and caveats: Which tissue TCRs were alloreactive or antigen-specific was not determined. Some clones might be persisting host cells.

This sample's time point: mouse harvest day 7 after allogeneic transplant. Tail vein injection delivered 10^7 T-cell-depleted bone marrow cells and 10^6 splenic CD5+ T cells. Mice had MHC-mismatched B6 into BALB/c GVHD, sampled day 7 or 14. Here immunoSEQ multiplex PCR was the method, and the copy in TCRdb shows in-frame clones only, minus some. This sample yields a few thousand clones, of which approximately 49% are seen a single time; roughly 10% belongs to the top ten. The germline V and J ends were trimmed by 2 bases and 7 bases, with 11 bases remaining between them. The CDR3 loop spans 14 amino acids. Looked up from germline, CDR1 is KGHPV and CDR2 is FQNQEV (reference sequence). With respect to this clone: Its antigen is still unknown. These gene names are mouse names. The read comes to an end 1 residue before the CDR3 does, leaving the germline J gene to fill in the end. The identical CDR3 is also encoded by other nucleotide sequences in the sample.

V is TRBV26 and J is TRBJ1-4; tentative D call: TRBD1 (6 bases). Sequencing used lymph node tissue. The sequence came from a female BALB/c mouse given C57BL/6 T cells with graft-versus-host disease after an allogeneic hematopoietic cell transplant. The CDR3 sequence is CASSLGGRGERLFF. The CDR3 bases that were read are TGTGCCAGCAGTCTGGGGGGCAGGGGCGAAAGATTATTT.